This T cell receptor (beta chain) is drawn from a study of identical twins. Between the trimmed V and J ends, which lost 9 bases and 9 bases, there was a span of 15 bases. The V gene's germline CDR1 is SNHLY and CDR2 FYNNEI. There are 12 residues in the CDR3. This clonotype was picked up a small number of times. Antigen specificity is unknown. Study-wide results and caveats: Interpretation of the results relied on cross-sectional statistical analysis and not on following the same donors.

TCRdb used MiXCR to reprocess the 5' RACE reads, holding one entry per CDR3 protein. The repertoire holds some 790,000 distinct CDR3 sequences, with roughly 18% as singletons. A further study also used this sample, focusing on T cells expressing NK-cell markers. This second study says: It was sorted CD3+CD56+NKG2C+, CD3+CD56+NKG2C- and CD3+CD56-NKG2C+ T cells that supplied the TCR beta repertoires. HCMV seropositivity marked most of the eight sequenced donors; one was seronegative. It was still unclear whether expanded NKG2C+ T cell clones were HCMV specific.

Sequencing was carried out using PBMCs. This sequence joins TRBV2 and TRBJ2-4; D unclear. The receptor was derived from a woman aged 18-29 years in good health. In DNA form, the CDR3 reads TGTGCCAGTGCTCATAGCTTTGCCATTCAGTACTTC. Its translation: CASAHSFAIQYF. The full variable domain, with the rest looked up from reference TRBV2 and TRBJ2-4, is EPEVTQTPSHQVTQMGQEVILRCVPISNHLYFYWYRQILGQKVEFLVSFYNNEISEKSEIFDDQFSVERPDGSNFTLKIRSTKLEDSAMYFCASAHSFAIQYFGAGTRLSVL.